The 6 T cell receptor beta chains reported below all come from one sample, sequenced in a study of blood T cell repertoires in COVID-19 (dated by TCRdb to about 2020). Libraries came from the immunoSEQ multiplex PCR assay. TCRdb holds this immuneACCESS table with in-frame rearrangements only. Some clones are missing; in checked studies, unresolved V genes explain under half, and the rest has no known cause. The sample data list about 220,000 clones, and more than 85% of these were observed just once. Together, the top ten hold 1.5% to 2% of the sample. The sequencing sample was made of peripheral blood. The receptors originated from a man in his forties or fifties with active or convalescent COVID-19.

This clone was found once. The CDR3: CASSWRVAGGLDTGELFF. The DNA of the CDR3 is TGTGCCAGCAGTTGGAGGGTCGCGGGGGGTCTGGACACCGGGGAGCTGTTTTTT. This rearrangement joins TRBV2 to TRBJ2-2; 8 bases fit TRBD2. V was clipped by 5 bases and J by 3 bases; unmatched bases: 14. The germline V gene has CDR1 SNHLY and CDR2 FYNNEI. The CDR3 consists of 18 residues.

The V and J genes are TRBV10-1 and TRBJ2-1; the match to TRBD2 covers 9 bases. Germline trimming cut 3 bases from V and 0 bases from J; bases unmatched to any gene: 0. There are 15 residues in the CDR3. Germline V CDR1 and CDR2: WNHNN, SYGVQD (reference sequence). The CDR3 reads CASSDSGSSYNEQFF. CDR3 DNA sequence: TGCGCCAGCAGTGATAGCGGGAGCTCCTACAATGAGCAGTTCTTC.

This chain joins TRBV7-9 and TRBJ1-3, with 9 bases aligning to TRBD1. Per germline, CDR1 SEHNR and CDR2 FQNEAQ (reference sequence). This CDR3 is 17 amino acids long. Trimming cost V 5 bases and J 2 bases; bases outside gene matches: 10. The CDR3 sequence is CASSPGTGKITGNTIYF. In DNA, the CDR3 is TGTGCCAGCAGCCCCGGGACAGGGAAGATAACTGGAAACACCATATATTTT.

The V and J genes are TRBV7-9 and TRBJ1-3; D gene uncertain. CDR3 length: 17 residues. Germline V gives CDR1 SEHNR, CDR2 FQNEAQ (reference sequence). V was trimmed by 5 bases and J by 5 bases, leaving 22 bases between them. CDR3 DNA sequence: TGTGCCAGCAGCCCTCGGGTCTCCTACCTGTCAAGAAACACCATATATTTT. It specifies CASSPRVSYLSRNTIYF.

The genes are TRBV5-4 and TRBJ1-2; TRBD1 matches 8 bases. With V trimmed by 4 bases and J by 8 bases, 4 bases remained unmatched. Germline assignment: CDR1 SGHNT and CDR2 YYREEE (reference sequence). The CDR3 runs to 12 residues. The CDR3 reads CASSRQGSGYTF. The CDR3 coding sequence is TGTGCCAGCAGCCGACAGGGGAGCGGCTACACCTTC.

V is TRBV5-1 and J is TRBJ2-7; TRBD2 might be the D (6 bases). This CDR3 is built from 16 residues. Trimming shortened V by 3 bases and J by 6 bases, and 22 bases separated the two germline ends. Germline CDR1 SGHRS, CDR2 YFSETQ. DNA for the CDR3: TGCGCCAGCAGCTCGGATAGGAGGGCAATGGGCAGCGAGCAGTACTTC. Translation gives CASSSDRRAMGSEQYF.